What follows is one T cell receptor beta chain and its context. The data were taken from a study of blood T cell repertoires in COVID-19. The data were produced by immunoSEQ multiplex PCR, yet TCRdb's version contains in-frame clones alone and is incomplete. The sample carries about 470,000 clones, roughly nine tenths recorded once. The CDR3 spans 13 residues. The chain recombines TRBV1 with TRBJ2-7; the D call TRBD1 from the table was never checked on the DNA. TRBV1 is a pseudogene. Sequenced input: PBMCs or T cells enriched from blood (not recorded which). The receptor was isolated from a young woman who had recovered from COVID-19. Here the CDR3 reads CTRVTYRGCEQYF. CDR3 coding DNA: TGCACCAGAGTAACATATAGGGGATGCGAGCAGTACTTC.